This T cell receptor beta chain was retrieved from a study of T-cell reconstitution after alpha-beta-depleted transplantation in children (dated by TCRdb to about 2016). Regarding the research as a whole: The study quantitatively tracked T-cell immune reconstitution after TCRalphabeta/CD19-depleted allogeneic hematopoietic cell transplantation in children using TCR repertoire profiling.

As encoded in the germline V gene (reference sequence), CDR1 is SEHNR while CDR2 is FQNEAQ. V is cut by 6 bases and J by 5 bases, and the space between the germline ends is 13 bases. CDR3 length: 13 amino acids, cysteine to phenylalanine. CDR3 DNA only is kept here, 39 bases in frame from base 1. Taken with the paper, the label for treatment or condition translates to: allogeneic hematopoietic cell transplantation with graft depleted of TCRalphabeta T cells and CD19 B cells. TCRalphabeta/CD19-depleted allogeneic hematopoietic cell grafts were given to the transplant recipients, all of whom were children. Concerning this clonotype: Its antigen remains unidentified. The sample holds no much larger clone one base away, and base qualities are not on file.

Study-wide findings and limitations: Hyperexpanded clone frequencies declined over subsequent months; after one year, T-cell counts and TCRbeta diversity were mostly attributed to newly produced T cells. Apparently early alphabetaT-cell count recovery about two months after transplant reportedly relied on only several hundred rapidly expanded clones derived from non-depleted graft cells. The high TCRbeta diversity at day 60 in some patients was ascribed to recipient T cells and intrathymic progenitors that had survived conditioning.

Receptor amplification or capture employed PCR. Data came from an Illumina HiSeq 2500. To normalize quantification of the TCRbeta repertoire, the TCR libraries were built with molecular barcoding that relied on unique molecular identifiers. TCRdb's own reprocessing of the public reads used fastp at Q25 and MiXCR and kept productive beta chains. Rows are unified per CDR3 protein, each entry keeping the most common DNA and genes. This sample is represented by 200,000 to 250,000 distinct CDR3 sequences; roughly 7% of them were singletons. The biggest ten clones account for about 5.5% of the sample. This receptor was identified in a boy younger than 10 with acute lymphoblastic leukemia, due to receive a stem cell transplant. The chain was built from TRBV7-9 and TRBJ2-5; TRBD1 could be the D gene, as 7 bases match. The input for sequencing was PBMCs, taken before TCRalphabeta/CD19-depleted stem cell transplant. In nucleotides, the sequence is TGTGCCAGCAGGTCAGGGGGGTCGGAGACCCAGTACTTC. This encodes CASRSGGSETQYF.